The clone carrying this T cell receptor beta chain was seen ten or more times. This sample was taken from a study of metastatic and nonmetastatic thyroid tumors. No treatment of any kind had been given to any patient before thyroid surgery. V was clipped by 3 bases and J by 2 bases, with 9 bases between them. The germline CDR1 and CDR2 sequences are SGHTA and FQGNSA. The CDR3 has 14 residues. TCRdb recomputed clones from the PCR reads via MiXCR. The sample holds approximately 37,000 clones, 14% to 15% seen once. What was sequenced was blood. The TCR originated in a male donor with papillary thyroid cancer or a benign thyroid nodule (not recorded which). Some clones in this sample may be carry-over from other donors' samples. V gene TRBV7-2 combines with J gene TRBJ2-3; D may be TRBD2 (5 bases). CDR3 residues: CASSFRTHTDTQYF. The CDR3 coding sequence is TGTGCCAGCAGCTTTCGGACTCACACAGATACGCAGTATTTT.